These T cell receptor beta chains were read from a single sample in a study of blood T cell repertoires in COVID-19. The protocol was immunoSEQ multiplex PCR, while the TCRdb copy is restricted to in-frame clones and leaves out a portion. The sample consists of roughly 300,000 clones, around 92% of them appearing once. The specimen was peripheral blood. The receptors originated from a woman aged 25 to 39 with COVID-19, enrolled during active disease. Each CDR3 is given with its conserved first and last residue. The D gene is left open where the match is weak. Size values are once, few and many counts, or a class for expanded clones, and some rows have none.

v_gene	d_gene	j_gene	len	abundance	CDR3nt	CDR3aa
TRBV7-2	-	TRBJ1-4	13	-	TGTGCCAGCTCGGGGAAGGCTAATGAAAAACTGTTTTTT	CASSGKANEKLFF
TRBV18	-	TRBJ2-7	13	-	TGTGCCAGCTCACAACAGTACTCCTACGAGCAGTACTTC	CASSQQYSYEQYF
TRBV28	-	TRBJ1-5	17	-	TGTGCCAGCAGCTCCTACAAGGTGACAGGCAGCAATCAGCCCCAGCATTTT	CASSSYKVTGSNQPQHF
TRBV6-5	TRBD2	TRBJ2-3	14	-	TGTGCCAGCACGCGGTCCGTCGGACTAGTACCGCAGTATTTT	CASTRSVGLVPQYF
TRBV19	TRBD1	TRBJ1-1	14	-	TGTGCCAGTAGTATAGGAGGGGGCTTTACTGAAGCTTTCTTT	CASSIGGGFTEAFF
TRBV4-2	-	TRBJ1-6	18	-	TGTGCCAGCAGCCAAGATGGGGCCAGAAGCTCCTATAATTCACCCCTCCACTTT	CASSQDGARSSYNSPLHF
TRBV4-2	-	TRBJ1-3	17	-	TGTGCCAGCAGCCAAGATCTCGCAGGGGTGATTGGAAACACCATATATTTT	CASSQDLAGVIGNTIYF
TRBV6-6	TRBD1	TRBJ2-5	12	-	TGTGCCAGCAGTCGACAGGGAGAGACCCAGTACTTC	CASSRQGETQYF
TRBV27	TRBD1	TRBJ2-1	18	-	TGTGCCAGCAGTTTATCTAGATCCGGGACAGGGGGCTACAATGAGCAGTTCTTC	CASSLSRSGTGGYNEQFF
TRBV6-5	TRBD1	TRBJ1-6	15	-	TGTGCCAGCAGTTACCAGGGACAGGGGGGCTCACCCCTCCACTTT	CASSYQGQGGSPLHF
TRBV19	TRBD2	TRBJ2-2	16	-	TGTGCCAGTAGTATCGGGACTAGCGGGGGAAACGGGGAGCTGTTTTTT	CASSIGTSGGNGELFF
TRBV9	TRBD1	TRBJ2-3	14	-	TGTGCCAGCAGCCCAGGGGGCGGCCCAGATACGCAGTATTTT	CASSPGGGPDTQYF
TRBV11-2	-	TRBJ2-5	11	-	TGTGCCAGCAGCCTACAAGAGACCCAGTACTTC	CASSLQETQYF
TRBV6-1	TRBD1	TRBJ1-3	15	once	TGTGCCAGCAGTGAATGGACAGGGGCTGGAAACACCATATATTTT	CASSEWTGAGNTIYF
TRBV11-2	TRBD1	TRBJ2-3	16	-	TGTGCCAGCAGACTCCTCGGGACAGGGATGACAGATACGCAGTATTTT	CASRLLGTGMTDTQYF
TRBV7-2	-	TRBJ1-4	14	-	TGTGCCAGCAGCTTACAGGTTTCGGGGGAAAAACTGTTTTTT	CASSLQVSGEKLFF
TRBV6-1	-	TRBJ1-1	14	-	TGTGCCAGCAGTGAATACGGGGGGAACACTGAAGCTTTCTTT	CASSEYGGNTEAFF
TRBV30	-	TRBJ1-1	13	-	TGTGCCTGGAGATACTCAGGGTTGGGGCGAGCTTTCTTT	CAWRYSGLGRAFF
TRBV14	-	TRBJ2-5	14	-	TGTGCCAGCAGTTCTCCCCAGGGTTATGAGACCCAGTACTTC	CASSSPQGYETQYF
TRBV13	TRBD1	TRBJ2-1	14	-	TGTGCCAGCAGCCGGACAGGGGTCAACAATGAGCAGTTCTTC	CASSRTGVNNEQFF
TRBV19	TRBD1	TRBJ2-7	14	few	TGTGCCAGTAGTATGTCCGGCAGGGGGTACGAGCAGTACTTC	CASSMSGRGYEQYF
TRBV7-9	TRBD1	TRBJ1-1	12	once	TGTGCCAGCAGCCACGGACAGGCTGAAGCTTTCTTT	CASSHGQAEAFF
TRBV29-1	TRBD1	TRBJ2-5	13	-	TGCAGCGCAGGACAGGGGGTGGGAGAGACCCAGTACTTC	CSAGQGVGETQYF
TRBV18	-	TRBJ1-5	14	-	TGTGCCAGCTCACCAACAGGGAGAGGTCAGCCCCAGCATTTT	CASSPTGRGQPQHF
TRBV6-5	-	TRBJ2-3	14	-	TGTGCCAGCAGAGTCGGACTACACACAGATACGCAGTATTTT	CASRVGLHTDTQYF
TRBV5-1	TRBD1	TRBJ1-1	15	-	TGCGCCAGCAGCGTTGGTAGACAGGGCGGGACTGAAGCTTTCTTT	CASSVGRQGGTEAFF
TRBV14	-	TRBJ1-6	13	-	TGTGCCAGCTCTAGGGGGGGAAATTCACCCCTCCACTTT	CASSRGGNSPLHF
TRBV24-1	-	TRBJ2-5	15	-	TGTGCCACCAGTGGTTCCCGGGTTGGGGGGGAGACCCAGTACTTC	CATSGSRVGGETQYF
TRBV4-1	-	TRBJ1-3	13	-	TGCGCCAGCAGCCTCCTCGAAGGAGACACCATATATTTT	CASSLLEGDTIYF
TRBV3-1/TRBV3-2	TRBD1	TRBJ1-5	14	-	TGTGCCAGCAGCCTGGGACAGGGTGATCAGCCCCAGCATTTT	CASSLGQGDQPQHF
TRBV11-2	TRBD2	TRBJ2-3	16	few	TGTGCCAGCTCAACCGGACTAGCGGGGAACACAGATACGCAGTATTTT	CASSTGLAGNTDTQYF
TRBV7-9	TRBD1	TRBJ1-6	17	-	TGTGCCAGCAGACGAACTGACAGGGCCCTCGGCAATTCACCCCTCCACTTT	CASRRTDRALGNSPLHF